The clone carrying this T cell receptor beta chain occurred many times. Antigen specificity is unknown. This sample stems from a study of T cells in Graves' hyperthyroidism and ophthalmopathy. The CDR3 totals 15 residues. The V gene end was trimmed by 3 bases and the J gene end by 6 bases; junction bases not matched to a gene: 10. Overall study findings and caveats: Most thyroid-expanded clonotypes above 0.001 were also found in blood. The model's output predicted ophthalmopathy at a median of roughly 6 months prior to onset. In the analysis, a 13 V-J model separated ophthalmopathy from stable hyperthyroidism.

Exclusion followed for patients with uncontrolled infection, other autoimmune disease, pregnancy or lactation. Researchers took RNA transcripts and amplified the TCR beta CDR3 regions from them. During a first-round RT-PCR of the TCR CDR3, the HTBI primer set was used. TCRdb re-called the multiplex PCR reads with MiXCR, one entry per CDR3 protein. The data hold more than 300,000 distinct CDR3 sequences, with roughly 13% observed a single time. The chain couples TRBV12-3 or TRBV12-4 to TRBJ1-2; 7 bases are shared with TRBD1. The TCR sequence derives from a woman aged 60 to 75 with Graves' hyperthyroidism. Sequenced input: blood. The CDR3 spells CASSFRDSPTNGYTF. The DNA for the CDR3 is TGTGCCAGCAGTTTCCGGGACAGCCCTACAAATGGCTACACCTTC.